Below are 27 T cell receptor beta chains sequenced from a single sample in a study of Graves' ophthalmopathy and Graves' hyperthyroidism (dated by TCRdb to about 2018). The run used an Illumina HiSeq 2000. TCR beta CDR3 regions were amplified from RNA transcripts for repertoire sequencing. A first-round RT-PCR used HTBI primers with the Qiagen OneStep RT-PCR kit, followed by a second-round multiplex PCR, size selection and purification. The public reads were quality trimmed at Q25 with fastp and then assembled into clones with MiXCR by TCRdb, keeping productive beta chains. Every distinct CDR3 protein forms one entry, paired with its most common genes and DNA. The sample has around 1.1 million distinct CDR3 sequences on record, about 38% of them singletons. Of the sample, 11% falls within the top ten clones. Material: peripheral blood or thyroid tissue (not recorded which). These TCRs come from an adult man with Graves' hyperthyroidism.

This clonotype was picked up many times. CDR3 coding DNA: TGCGCCAGCAGCTTGGATCCAGCGGGAGGGGTCGAGCAGTACTTC. Protein sequence: CASSLDPAGGVEQYF. The J gene is TRBJ2-7, the V gene TRBV5-1, with 10 bases that match TRBD2. The CDR3 runs 15 residues. From germline, CDR1 is SGHRS and CDR2 YFSETQ. J gave up 6 bases and V 0 bases, and 6 bases lay outside the gene matches.

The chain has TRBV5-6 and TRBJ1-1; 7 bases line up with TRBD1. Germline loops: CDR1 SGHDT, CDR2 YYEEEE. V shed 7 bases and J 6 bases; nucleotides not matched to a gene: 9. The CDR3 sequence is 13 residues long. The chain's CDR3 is CASQSRQGAEAFF. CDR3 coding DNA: TGTGCCAGCCAGAGCCGACAGGGCGCTGAAGCTTTCTTT.

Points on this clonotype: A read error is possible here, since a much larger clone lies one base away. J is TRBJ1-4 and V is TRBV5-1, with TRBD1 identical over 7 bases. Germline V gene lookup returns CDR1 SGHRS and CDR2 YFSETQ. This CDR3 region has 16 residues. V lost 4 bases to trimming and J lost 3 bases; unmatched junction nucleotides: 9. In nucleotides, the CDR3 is TGCGCCAGCAGCCACGGACAGGCAGCAGCTAATGAAAAACTGTTTTTT. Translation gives CASSHGQAAANEKLFF.

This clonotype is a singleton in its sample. As DNA, the CDR3 is TGTGCCAGCAGCTTAGGGGGTTGGGGGCTTAATGAAAAACTGTTTTTT. Amino acid sequence: CASSLGGWGLNEKLFF. The gene calls are TRBV7-9 and TRBJ1-4; weak D call: TRBD1 (6 bases). Per germline, CDR1 SEHNR and CDR2 FQNEAQ (reference sequence). The V end lost 1 base, the J end lost 4 bases, and 13 bases lay between the germline ends. CDR3 length: 16 amino acids.

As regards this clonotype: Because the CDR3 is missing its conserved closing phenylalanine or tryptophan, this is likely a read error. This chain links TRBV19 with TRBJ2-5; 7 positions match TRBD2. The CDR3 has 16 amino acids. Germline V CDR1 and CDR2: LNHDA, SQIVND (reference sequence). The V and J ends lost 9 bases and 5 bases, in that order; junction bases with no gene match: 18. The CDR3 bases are TGTGCCAGCAGCTTGACCTGGGGGGGGTGGTGGGAGACCCAGTACTTG. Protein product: CASSLTWGGWWETQYL.

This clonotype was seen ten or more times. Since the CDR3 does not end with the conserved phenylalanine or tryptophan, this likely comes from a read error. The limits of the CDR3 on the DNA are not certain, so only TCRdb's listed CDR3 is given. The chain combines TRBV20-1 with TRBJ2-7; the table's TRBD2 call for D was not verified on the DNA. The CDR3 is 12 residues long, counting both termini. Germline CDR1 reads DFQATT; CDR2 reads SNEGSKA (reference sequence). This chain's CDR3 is CSARVLGGRTSY.

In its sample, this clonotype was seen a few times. CDR3 nucleotides: TGTGCCAGCAGTTTGGAGGAGTCTGATCAGCCCCAGCATTTT. The encoded protein is CASSLEESDQPQHF. V is TRBV25-1 and J is TRBJ1-5; no definite D call. The germline V gene has CDR1 MGHDK and CDR2 SYGVNS. The V and J ends lost 5 bases and 5 bases respectively, with 13 bases between them. CDR3 length equals 14 residues.

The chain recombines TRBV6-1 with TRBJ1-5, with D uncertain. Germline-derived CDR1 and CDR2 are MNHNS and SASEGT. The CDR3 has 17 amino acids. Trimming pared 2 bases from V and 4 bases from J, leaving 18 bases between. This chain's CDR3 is CASSEKGGFRLNQPQHF. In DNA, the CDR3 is TGTGCCAGCAGTGAAAAGGGAGGGTTCAGGCTGAATCAGCCCCAGCATTTT.

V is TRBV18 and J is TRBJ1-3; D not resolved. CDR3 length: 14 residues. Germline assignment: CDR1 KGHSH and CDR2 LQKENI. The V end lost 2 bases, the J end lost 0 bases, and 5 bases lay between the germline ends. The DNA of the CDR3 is TGTGCCAGCTCACCAAGTAGCTCTGGAAACACCATATATTTT. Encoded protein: CASSPSSSGNTIYF.

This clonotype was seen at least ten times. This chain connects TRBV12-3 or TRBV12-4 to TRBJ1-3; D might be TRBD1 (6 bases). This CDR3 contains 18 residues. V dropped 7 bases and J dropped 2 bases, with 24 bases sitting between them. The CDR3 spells CASTNRDTLASTGNTIYF. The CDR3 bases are TGTGCCAGCACCAACAGGGACACATTAGCCTCCACTGGAAACACCATATATTTT.

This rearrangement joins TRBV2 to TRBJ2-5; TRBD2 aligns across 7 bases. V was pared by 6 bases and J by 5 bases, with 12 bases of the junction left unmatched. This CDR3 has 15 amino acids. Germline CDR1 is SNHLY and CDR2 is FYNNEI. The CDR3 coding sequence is TGTGCCAGCAGCAAGTTGGCGGGAGCACGCGAGACCCAGTACTTC. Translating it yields CASSKLAGARETQYF. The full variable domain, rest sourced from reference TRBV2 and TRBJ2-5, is EPEVTQTPSHQVTQMGQEVILRCVPISNHLYFYWYRQILGQKVEFLVSFYNNEISEKSEIFDDQFSVERPDGSNFTLKIRSTKLEDSAMYFCASSKLAGARETQYFGPGTRLLVL.

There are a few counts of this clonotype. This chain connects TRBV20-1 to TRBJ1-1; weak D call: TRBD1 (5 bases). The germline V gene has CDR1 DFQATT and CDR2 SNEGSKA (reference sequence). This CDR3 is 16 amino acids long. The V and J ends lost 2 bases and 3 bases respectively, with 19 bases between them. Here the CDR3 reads CSARKPGLLRDTEAFF. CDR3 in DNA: TGCAGTGCTAGAAAGCCCGGCCTCCTCAGGGACACTGAAGCTTTCTTT.

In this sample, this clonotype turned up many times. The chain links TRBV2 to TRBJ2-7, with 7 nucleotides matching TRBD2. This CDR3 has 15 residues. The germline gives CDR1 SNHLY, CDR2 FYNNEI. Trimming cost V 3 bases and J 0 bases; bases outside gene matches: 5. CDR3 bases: TGTGCCAGCAGTGACGCACGGGAGGTCTCCTACGAGCAGTACTTC. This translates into CASSDAREVSYEQYF.

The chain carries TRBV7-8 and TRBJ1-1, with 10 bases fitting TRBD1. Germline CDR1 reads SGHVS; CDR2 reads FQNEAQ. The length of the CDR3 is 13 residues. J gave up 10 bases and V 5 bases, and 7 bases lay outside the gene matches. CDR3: CASSQGQGPGAFF. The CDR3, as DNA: TGTGCCAGCAGCCAGGGACAGGGGCCTGGAGCTTTCTTT.

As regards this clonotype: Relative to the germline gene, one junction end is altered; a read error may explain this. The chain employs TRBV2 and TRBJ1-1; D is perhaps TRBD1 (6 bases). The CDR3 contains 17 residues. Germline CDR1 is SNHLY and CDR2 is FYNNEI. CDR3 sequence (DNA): TGTGCCTGCAGTGCTCCATCTTGGGGGCGGGGGGACACTGAAGCTTTCTTT. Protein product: CACSAPSWGRGDTEAFF.

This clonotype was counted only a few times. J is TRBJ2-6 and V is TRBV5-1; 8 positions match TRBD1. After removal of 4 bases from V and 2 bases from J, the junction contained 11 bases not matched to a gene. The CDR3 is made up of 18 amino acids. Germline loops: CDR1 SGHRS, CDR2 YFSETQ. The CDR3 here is CASSPKTGGGAGANVLTF. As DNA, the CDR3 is TGCGCCAGCAGCCCGAAAACAGGGGGTGGGGCTGGGGCCAACGTCCTGACTTTC.

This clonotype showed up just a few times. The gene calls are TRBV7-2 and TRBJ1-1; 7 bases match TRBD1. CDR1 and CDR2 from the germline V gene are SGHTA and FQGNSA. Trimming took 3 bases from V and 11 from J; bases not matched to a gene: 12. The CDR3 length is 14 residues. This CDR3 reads CASSFYRGPKKAFF. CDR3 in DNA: TGTGCCAGCAGCTTTTACAGGGGCCCGAAGAAGGCTTTCTTT. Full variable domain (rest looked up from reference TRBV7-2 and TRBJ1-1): GAGVSQSPSNKVTEKGKDVELRCDPISGHTALYWYRQSLGQGLEFLIYFQGNSAPDKSGLPSDRFSAERTGGSVSTLTIQRTQQEDSAVYLCASSFYRGPKKAFFGQGTRLTVV.

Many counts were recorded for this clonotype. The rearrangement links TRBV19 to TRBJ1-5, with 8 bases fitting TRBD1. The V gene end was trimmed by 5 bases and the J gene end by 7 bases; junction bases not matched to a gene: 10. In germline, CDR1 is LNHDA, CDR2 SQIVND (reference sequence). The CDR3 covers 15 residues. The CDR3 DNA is TGTGCCAGTAGTCTGGACAGGGTCCCGGGGCAGCCCCAGCATTTT. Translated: CASSLDRVPGQPQHF.

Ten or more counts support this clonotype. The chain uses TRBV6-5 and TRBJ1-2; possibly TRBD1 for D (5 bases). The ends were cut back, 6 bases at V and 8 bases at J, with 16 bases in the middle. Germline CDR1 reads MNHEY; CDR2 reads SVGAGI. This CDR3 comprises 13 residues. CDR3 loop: CASRKQAVEGYTF. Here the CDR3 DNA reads TGTGCCAGCAGGAAACAGGCCGTCGAGGGCTACACCTTC.

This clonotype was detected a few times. As DNA, the CDR3 is TGCAGCGCGGATGGACAGGCTGTCTTCTCCTACACCTTC. This sequence encodes CSADGQAVFSYTF. This chain connects TRBV29-1 to TRBJ1-2, with 7 bases matching TRBD1. Germline trimming cut 7 bases from V and 10 bases from J; bases unmatched to any gene: 15. Germline V lookup: CDR1 SQVTM, CDR2 ANQGSEA. The CDR3 has 13 residues.

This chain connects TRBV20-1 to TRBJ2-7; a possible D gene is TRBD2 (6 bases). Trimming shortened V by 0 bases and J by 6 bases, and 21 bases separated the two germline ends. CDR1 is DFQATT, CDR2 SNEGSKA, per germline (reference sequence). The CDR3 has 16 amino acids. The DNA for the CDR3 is TGCAGTGCTAGAGATTATATGGGCGGGGCTTTGAGCGAGCAGTACTTC. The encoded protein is CSARDYMGGALSEQYF.

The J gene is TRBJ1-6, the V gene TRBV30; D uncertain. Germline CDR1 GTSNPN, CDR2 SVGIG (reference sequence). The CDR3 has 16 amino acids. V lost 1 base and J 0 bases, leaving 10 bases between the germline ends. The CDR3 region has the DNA TGTGCCTGGAGTGGTAGAGGCAGCTCCTATAATTCACCCCTCCACTTT. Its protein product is CAWSGRGSSYNSPLHF.

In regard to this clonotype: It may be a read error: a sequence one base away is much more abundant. CDR3 protein: CASSKVGREYVEKLFF. The CDR3 bases are TGCGCCAGCAGCAAGGTTGGCCGAGAATACGTTGAAAAACTGTTTTTT. This sequence joins TRBV5-1 and TRBJ1-4; D is unclear. There are 16 residues in the CDR3. V was clipped by 4 bases and J by 7 bases, with 20 bases between them. Germline CDR1 reads SGHRS; CDR2 reads YFSETQ.

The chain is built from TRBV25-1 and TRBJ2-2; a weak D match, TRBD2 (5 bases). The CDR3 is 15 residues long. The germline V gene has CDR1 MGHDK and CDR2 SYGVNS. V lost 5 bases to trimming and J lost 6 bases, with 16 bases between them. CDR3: CASSSPGNGAGELFF. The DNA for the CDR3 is TGTGCCAGCAGTTCCCCTGGGAACGGGGCCGGGGAGCTGTTTTTT.

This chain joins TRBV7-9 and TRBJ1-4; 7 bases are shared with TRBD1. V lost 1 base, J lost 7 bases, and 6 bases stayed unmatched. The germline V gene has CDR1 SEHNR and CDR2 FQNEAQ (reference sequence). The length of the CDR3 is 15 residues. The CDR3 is CASSLGTGAPEKLFF. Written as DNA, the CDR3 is TGTGCCAGCAGCTTAGGGACAGGAGCGCCTGAAAAACTGTTTTTT.

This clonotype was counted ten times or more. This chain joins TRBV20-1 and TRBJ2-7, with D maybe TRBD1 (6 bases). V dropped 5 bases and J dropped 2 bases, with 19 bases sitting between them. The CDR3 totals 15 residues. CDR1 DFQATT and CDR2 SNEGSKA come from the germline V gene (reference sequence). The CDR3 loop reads CSAGIDRNSTYEQYF. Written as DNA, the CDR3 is TGCAGTGCTGGAATAGACAGGAACTCCACCTACGAGCAGTACTTC.

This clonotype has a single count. CDR3 in amino acids: CASSPGQGRSYNSPLHF. The CDR3 region has the DNA TGTGCCAGCAGTCCTGGACAGGGAAGGTCCTATAATTCACCCCTCCACTTT. The V and J genes are TRBV6-5 and TRBJ1-6; 8 nucleotides agree with TRBD1. Losses at the gene ends were 5 bases for V and 1 base for J; bases not matched to a gene: 7. Germline CDR1 reads MNHEY; CDR2 reads SVGAGI. The CDR3 covers 17 residues.